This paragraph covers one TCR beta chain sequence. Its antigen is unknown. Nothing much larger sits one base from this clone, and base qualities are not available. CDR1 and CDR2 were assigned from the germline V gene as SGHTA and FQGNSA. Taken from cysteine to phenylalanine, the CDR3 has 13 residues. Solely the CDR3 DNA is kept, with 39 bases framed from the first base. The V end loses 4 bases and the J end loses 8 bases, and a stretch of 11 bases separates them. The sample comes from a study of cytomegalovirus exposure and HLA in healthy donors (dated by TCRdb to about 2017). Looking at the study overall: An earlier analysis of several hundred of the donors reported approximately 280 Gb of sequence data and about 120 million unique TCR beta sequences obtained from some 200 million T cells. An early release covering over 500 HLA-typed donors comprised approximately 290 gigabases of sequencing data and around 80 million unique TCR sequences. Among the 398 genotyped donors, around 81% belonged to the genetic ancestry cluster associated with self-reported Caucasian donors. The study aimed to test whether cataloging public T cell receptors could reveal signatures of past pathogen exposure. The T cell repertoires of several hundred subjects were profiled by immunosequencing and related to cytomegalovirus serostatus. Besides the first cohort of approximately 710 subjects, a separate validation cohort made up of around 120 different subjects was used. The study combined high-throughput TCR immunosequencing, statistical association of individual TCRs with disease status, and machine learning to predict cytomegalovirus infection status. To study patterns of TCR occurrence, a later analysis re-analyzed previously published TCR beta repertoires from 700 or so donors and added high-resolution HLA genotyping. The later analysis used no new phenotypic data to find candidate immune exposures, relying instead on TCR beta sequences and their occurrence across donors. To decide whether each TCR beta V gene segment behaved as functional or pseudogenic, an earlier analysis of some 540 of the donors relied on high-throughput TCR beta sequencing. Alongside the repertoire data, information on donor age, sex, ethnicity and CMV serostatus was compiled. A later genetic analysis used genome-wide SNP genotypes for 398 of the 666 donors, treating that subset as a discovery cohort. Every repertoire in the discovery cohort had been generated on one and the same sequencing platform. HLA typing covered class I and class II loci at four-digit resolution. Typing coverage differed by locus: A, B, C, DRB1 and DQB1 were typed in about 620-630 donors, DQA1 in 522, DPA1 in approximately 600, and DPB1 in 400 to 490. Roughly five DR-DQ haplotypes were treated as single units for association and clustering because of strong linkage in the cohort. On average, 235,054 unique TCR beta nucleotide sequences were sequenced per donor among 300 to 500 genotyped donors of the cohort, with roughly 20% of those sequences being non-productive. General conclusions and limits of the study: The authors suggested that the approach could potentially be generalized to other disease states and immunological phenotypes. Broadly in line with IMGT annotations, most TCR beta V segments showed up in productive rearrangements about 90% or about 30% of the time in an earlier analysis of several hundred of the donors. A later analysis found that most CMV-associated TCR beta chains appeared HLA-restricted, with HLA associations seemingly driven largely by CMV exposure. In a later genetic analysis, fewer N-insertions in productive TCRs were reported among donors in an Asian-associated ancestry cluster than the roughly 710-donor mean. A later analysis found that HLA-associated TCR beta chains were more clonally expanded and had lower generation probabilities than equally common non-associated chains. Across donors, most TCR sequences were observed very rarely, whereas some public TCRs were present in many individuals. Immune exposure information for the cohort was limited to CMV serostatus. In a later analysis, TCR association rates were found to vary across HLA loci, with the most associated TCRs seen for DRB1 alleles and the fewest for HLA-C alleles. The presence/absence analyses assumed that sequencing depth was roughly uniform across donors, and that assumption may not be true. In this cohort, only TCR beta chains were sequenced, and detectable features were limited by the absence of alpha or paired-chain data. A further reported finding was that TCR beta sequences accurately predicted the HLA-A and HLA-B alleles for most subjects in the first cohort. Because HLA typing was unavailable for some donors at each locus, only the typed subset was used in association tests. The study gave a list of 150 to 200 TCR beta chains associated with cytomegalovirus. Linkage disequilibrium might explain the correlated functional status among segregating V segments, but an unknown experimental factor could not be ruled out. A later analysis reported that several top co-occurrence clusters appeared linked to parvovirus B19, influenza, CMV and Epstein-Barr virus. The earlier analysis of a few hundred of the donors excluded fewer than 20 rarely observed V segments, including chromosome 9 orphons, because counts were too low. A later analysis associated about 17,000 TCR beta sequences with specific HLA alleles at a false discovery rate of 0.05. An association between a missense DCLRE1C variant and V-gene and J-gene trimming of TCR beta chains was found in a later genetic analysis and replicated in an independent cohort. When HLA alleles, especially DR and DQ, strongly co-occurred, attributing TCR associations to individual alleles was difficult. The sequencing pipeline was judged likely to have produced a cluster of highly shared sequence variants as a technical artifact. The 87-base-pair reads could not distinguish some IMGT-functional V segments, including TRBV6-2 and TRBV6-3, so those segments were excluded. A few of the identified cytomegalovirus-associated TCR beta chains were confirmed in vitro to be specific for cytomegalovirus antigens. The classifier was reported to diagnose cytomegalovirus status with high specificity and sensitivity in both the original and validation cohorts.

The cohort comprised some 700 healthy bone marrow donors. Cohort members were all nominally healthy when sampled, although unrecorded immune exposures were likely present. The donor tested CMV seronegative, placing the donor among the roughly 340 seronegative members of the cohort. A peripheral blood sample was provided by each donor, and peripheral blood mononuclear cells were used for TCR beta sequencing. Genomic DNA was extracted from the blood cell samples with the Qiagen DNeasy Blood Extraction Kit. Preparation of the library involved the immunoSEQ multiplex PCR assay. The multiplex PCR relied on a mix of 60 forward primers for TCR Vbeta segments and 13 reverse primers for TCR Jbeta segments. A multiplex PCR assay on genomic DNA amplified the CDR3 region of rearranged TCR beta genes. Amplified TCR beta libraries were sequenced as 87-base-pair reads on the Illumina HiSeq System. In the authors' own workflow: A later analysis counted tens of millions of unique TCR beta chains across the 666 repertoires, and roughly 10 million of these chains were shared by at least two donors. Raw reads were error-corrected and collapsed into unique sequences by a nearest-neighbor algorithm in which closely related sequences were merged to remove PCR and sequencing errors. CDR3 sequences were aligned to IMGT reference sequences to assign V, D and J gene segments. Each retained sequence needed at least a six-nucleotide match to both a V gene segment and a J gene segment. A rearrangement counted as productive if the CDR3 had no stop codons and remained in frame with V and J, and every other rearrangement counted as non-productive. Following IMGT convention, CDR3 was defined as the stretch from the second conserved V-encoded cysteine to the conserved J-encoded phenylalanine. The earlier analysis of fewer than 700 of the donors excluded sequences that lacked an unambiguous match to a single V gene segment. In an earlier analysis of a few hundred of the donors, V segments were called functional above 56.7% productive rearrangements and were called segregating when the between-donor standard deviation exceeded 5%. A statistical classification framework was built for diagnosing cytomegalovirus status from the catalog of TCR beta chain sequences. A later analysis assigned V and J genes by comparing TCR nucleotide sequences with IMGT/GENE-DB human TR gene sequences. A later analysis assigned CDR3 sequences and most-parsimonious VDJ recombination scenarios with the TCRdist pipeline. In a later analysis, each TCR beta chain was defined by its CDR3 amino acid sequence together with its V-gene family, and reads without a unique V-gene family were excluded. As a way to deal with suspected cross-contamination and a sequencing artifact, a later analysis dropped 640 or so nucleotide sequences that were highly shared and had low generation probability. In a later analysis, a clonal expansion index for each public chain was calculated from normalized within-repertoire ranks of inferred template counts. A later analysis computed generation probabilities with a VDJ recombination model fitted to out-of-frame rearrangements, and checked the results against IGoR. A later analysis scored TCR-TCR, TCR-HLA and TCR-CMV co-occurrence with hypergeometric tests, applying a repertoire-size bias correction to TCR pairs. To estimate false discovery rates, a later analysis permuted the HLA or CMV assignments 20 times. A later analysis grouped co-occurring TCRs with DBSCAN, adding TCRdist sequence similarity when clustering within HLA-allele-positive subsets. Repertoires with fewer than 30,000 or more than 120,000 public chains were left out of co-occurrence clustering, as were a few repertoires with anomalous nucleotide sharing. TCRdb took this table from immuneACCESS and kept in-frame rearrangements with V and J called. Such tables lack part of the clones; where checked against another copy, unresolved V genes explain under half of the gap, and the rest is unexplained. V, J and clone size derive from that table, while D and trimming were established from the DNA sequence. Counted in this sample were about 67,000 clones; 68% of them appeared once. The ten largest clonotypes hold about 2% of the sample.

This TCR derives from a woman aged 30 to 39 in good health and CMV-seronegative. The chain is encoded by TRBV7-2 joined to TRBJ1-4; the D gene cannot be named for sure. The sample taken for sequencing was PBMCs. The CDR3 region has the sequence CASSSHRGEKLFF. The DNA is TGTGCCAGCAGCTCGCACCGAGGGGAAAAACTGTTTTTT.